The subject of this entry is one T cell receptor beta chain. The antigen remains undetermined. The sample is drawn from a study of OX40 agonist ivuxolimab in advanced cancers. Study context: Ivuxolimab is an agonistic anti-OX40 (CD134) antibody, and patients were treated with it. Recorded diagnoses for dose-escalation patients were hepatocellular carcinoma, melanoma, renal cell or head and neck cancer. Study-level results: Within 6 weeks, CD4+ and CD8+ blood T cells expanded clonally at 0.1 to 3.0 mg/kg.

Germline V gives CDR1 SGHRS, CDR2 YFSETQ. V shed 3 bases, J shed 0 bases, and the junction held 9 bases outside the gene matches. The CDR3 contains 18 residues. TCRdb's table, derived via immunoSEQ multiplex PCR, lists solely in-frame clones and lacks some. In the table there are about 49,000 clones, roughly 79% of which are singletons. Sequencing was performed on CD4+ or CD8+ T cells sorted from blood, taken in a trial of the OX40 agonist ivuxolimab. The rearrangement joins TRBV5-1 to TRBJ2-5, with 12 bases identical to TRBD2. The sequence came from an adult with an advanced solid tumor such as melanoma, head and neck, liver or kidney cancer. CDR3 sequence reads: CASSWPTSGGLYQETQYF. The CDR3 DNA follows: TGCGCCAGCAGCTGGCCGACTAGCGGGGGCCTGTACCAAGAGACCCAGTACTTC.